This T cell receptor (beta chain) stems from a study of monozygotic twins with inflammatory bowel disease. Study-wide findings and caveats: Varying immunosuppressive regimens may have increased patient repertoire variability. IBD-affected twins scored below their healthy co-twins in TCRbeta diversity (inverse Simpson).

The CDR3 extends over 15 amino acids. Germline CDR1 reads MNHNS; CDR2 reads SASEGT. Concerning this clonotype: Its antigen is currently unknown.

TCRdb reprocessed the 5' RACE reads; each CDR3 protein has one entry and no DNA is given. The sample totals some 450,000 distinct CDR3 sequences. The J gene is TRBJ2-7, the V gene TRBV6-1; TCRdb picks TRBD1, but there is no DNA to check that call. The sequence was obtained from a human donor with ulcerative colitis or Crohn's disease, or a healthy co-twin of an affected twin (not recorded which). The sample was blood. CDR3 sequence: CASSPTGVPGDEQYF.